This T cell receptor (beta chain) was recorded in a study of T-cell reconstitution after alpha-beta-depleted transplantation in children. Study results and limitations: Several hundred graft clones that had expanded were reportedly the source of alpha-beta T cells about two months after transplant.

Preparation of the TCRbeta library was carried out with unique molecular identifiers. From the PCR reads, TCRdb called clonotypes with MiXCR, one entry per CDR3 protein. The table lists around 90,000 distinct CDR3 sequences, 15% to 19% of them singletons, with 15% to 20% in the top ten. V trimming: 5 bases; J trimming: 5 bases; junction bases outside the gene matches: 10. This CDR3 is built from 15 residues. This clonotype has at least ten counts. No antigen is known for it. This TCR was recovered from a male patient between 2 and 10 years old who had a stem cell transplant for acute lymphoblastic leukemia, so the T cells may come from the graft donor. The chain uses TRBV12-3 or TRBV12-4 and TRBJ1-2; TRBD1 matches at 8 bases. The sample consisted of PBMCs, mostly from graft donor cells, taken 180 days after TCRalphabeta/CD19-depleted stem cell transplant. CDR3 amino acids: CASSPPRGTGYGYTF. For the CDR3, the DNA is TGTGCCAGCAGTCCGCCCAGGGGGACAGGATATGGCTACACCTTC.